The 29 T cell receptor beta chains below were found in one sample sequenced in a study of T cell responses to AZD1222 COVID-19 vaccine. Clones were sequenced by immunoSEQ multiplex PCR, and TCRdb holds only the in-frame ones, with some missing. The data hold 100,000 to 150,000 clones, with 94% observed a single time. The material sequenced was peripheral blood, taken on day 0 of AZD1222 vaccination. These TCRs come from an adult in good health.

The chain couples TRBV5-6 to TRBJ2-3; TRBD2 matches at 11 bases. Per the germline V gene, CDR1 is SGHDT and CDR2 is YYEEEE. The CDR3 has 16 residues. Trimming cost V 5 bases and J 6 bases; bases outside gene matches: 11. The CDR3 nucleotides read TGTGCCAGCAGGGAGGCGGGACTAGCGGTTCAGGATACGCAGTATTTT. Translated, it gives CASREAGLAVQDTQYF.

Here the CDR3 reads CASSLRDRDGELFF. The CDR3 bases are TGTGCCAGCAGCCTGCGGGACAGGGACGGGGAGCTGTTTTTT. The J gene is TRBJ2-2, the V gene TRBV6-5; 9 bases line up with TRBD1. The CDR3 length is 14 residues. Germline CDR1 and CDR2: MNHEY and SVGAGI. V shed 6 bases, J shed 7 bases, and the junction held 6 bases outside the gene matches.

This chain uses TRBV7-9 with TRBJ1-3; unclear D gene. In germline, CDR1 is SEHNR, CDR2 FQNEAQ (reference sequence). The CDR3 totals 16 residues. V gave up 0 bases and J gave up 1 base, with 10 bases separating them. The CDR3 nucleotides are TGTGCCAGCAGCTTAGCCCCAGTACTATCTGGAAACACCATATATTTT. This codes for CASSLAPVLSGNTIYF.

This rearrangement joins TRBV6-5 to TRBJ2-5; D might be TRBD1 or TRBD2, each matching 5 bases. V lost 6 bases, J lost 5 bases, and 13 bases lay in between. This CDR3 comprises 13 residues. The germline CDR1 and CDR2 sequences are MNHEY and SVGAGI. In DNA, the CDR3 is TGTGCCAGCAGCCGAGGGGATGAGGAGACCCAGTACTTC. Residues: CASSRGDEETQYF.

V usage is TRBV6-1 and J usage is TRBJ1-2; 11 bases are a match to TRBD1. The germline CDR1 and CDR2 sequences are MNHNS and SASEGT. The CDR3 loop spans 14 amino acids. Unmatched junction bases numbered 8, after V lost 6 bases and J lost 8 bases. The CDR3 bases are TGTGCCAGCAGGCCGGGACAGGGGGTGAAGGGCTACACCTTC. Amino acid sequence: CASRPGQGVKGYTF.

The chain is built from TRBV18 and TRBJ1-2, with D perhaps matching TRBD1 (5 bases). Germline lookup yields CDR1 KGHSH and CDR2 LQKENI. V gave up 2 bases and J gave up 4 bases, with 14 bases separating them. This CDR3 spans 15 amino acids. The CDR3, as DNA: TGTGCCAGCTCACCAGAAGGGGCTGCGAGCTATGGCTACACCTTC. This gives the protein CASSPEGAASYGYTF.

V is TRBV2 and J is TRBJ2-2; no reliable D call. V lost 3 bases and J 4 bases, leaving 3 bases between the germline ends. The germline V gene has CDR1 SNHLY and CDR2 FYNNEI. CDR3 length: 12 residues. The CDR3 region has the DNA TGTGCCAGCAGTGACAGCACCGGGGAGCTGTTTTTT. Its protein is CASSDSTGELFF.

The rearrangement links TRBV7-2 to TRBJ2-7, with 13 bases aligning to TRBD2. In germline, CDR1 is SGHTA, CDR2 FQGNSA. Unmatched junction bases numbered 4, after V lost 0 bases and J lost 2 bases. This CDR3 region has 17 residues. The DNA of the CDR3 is TGTGCCAGCAGCTTAGCGAGAACTAGCGGGAGGGCCTACGAGCAGTACTTC. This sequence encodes CASSLARTSGRAYEQYF.

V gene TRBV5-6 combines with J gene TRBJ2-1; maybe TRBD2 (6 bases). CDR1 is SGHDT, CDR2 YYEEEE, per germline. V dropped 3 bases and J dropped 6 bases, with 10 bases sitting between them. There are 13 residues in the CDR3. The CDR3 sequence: CASSYGGSNEQFF. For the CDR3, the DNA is TGTGCCAGCAGCTACGGAGGGAGCAATGAGCAGTTCTTC.

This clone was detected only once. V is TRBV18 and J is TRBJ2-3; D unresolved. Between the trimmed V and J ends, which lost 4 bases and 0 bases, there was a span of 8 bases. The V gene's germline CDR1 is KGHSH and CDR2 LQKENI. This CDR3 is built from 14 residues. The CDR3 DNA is TGTGCCAGCTCACAGATGACTAGCACAGATACGCAGTATTTT. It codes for CASSQMTSTDTQYF.

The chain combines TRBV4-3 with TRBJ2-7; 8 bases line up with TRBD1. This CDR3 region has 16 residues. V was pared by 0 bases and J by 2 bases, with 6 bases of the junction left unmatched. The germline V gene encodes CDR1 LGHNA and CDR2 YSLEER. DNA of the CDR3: TGCGCCAGCAGCCAAGATCAGGGGGCGATAACCTACGAGCAGTACTTC. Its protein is CASSQDQGAITYEQYF.

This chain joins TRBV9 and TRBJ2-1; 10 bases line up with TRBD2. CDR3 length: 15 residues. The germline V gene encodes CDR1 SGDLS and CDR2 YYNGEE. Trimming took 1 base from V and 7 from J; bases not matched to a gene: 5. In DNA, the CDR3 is TGTGCCAGCAGCGTAATAACTAGCGGGATAAATGAGCAGTTCTTC. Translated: CASSVITSGINEQFF. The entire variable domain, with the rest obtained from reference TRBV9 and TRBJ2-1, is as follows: DSGVTQTPKHLITATGQRVTLRCSPRSGDLSVYWYQQSLDQGLQFLIQYYNGEERAKGNILERFSAQQFPDLHSELNLSSLELGDSALYFCASSVITSGINEQFFGPGTRLTVL.

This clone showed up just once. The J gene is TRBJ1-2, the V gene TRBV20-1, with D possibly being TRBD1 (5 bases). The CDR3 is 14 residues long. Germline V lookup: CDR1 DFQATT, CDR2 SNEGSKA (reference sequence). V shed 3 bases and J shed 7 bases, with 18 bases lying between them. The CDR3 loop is CSASDTGRSGGYTF. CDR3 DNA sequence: TGCAGTGCTAGTGATACAGGAAGGTCGGGTGGCTACACCTTC.

Here the CDR3 reads CASSWSPTGNTEAFF. DNA for the CDR3: TGCGCCAGCAGCTGGAGCCCTACAGGGAACACTGAAGCTTTCTTT. The V call is TRBV5-1, the J call TRBJ1-1; D possibly corresponds to TRBD1 (5 bases). Germline-derived CDR1 and CDR2 are SGHRS and YFSETQ. The length of the CDR3 is 15 residues. V dropped 3 bases and J dropped 1 base, with 13 bases sitting between them.

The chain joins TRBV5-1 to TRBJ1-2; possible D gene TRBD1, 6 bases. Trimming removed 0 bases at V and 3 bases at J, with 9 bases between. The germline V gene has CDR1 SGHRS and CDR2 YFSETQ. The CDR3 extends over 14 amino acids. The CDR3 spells CASSLGPGDYGYTF. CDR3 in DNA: TGCGCCAGCAGCTTGGGGCCAGGGGACTATGGCTACACCTTC.

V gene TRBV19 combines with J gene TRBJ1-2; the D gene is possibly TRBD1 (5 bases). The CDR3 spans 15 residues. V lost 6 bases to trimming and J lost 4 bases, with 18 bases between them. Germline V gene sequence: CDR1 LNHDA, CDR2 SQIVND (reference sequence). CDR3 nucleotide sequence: TGTGCCAGTAGACAGAAACCGGGACCGCTCTATGGCTACACCTTC. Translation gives CASRQKPGPLYGYTF.

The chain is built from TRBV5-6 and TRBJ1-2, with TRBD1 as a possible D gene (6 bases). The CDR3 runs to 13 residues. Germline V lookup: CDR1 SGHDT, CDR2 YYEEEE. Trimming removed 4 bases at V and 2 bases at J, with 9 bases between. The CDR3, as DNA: TGTGCCAGCAGCCGGACAGCCAACTATGGCTACACCTTC. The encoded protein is CASSRTANYGYTF.

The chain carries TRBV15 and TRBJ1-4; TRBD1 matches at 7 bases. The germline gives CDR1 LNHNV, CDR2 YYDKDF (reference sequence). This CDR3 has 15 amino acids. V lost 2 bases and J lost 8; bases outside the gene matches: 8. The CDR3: CATSRIQGSKEKLFF. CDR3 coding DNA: TGTGCCACCAGCAGAATACAGGGGAGTAAGGAAAAACTGTTTTTT.

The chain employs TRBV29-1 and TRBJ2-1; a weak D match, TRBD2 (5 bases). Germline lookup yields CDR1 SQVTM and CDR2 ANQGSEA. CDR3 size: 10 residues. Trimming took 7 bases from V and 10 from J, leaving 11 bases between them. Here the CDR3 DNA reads TGCAGCGGGACTTCAGGAGAGCAGTTCTTC. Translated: CSGTSGEQFF.

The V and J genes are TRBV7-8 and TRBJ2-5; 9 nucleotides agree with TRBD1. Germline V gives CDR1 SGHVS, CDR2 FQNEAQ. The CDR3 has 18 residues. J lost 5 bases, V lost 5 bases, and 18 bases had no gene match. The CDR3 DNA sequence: TGTGCCAGCAGCCGCGGAAGGGGGGACAGGGAAAGAGGCGAGACCCAGTACTTC. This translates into CASSRGRGDRERGETQYF.

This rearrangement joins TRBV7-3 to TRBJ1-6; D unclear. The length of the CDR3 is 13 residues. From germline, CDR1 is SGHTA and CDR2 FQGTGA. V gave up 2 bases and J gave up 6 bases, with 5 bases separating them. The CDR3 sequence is CASSLVSNSPLHF. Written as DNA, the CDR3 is TGTGCCAGCAGCTTAGTCAGTAATTCACCCCTCCACTTT. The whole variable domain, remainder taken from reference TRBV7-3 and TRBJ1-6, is GAGVSQTPSNKVTEKGKYVELRCDPISGHTALYWYRQSLGQGPEFLIYFQGTGAADDSGLPNDRFFAVRPEGSVSTLKIQRTERGDSAVYLCASSLVSNSPLHFGNGTRLTVT.

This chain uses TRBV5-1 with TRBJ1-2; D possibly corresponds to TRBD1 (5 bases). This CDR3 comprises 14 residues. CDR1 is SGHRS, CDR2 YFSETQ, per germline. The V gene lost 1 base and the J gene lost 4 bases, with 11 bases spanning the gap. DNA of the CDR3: TGCGCCAGCAGCTTGACCGGGACCGGCTATGGCTACACCTTC. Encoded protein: CASSLTGTGYGYTF. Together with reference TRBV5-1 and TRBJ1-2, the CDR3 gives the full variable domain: KAGVTQTPRYLIKTRGQQVTLSCSPISGHRSVSWYQQTPGQGLQFLFEYFSETQRNKGNFPGRFSGRQFSNSRSEMNVSTLELGDSALYLCASSLTGTGYGYTFGSGTRLTVV.

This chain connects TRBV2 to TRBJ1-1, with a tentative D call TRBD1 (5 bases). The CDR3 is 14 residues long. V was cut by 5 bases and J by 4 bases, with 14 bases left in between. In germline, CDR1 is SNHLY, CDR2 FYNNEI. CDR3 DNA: TGTGCCAGCAGTTCCGTATGGGGGTTCACTGAAGCTTTCTTT. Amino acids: CASSSVWGFTEAFF.

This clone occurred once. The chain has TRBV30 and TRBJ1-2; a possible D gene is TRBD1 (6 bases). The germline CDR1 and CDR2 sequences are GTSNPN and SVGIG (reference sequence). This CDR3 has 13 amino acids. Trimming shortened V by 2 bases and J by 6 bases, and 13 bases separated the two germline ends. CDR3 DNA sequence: TGTGCCTGGAGTAAGGGGGGGGTAAATGGCTACACCTTC. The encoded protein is CAWSKGGVNGYTF.

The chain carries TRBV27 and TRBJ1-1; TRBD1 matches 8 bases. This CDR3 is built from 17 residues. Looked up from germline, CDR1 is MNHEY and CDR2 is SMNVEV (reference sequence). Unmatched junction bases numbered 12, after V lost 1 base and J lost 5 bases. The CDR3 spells CASSLFLQGAPGTEAFF. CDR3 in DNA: TGTGCCAGCAGTTTATTCTTGCAGGGGGCGCCCGGAACTGAAGCTTTCTTT.

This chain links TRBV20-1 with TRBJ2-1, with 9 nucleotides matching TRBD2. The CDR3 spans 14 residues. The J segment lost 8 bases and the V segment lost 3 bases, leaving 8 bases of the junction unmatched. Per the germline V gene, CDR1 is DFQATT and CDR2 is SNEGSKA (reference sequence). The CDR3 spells CSASRPSGTDEQFF. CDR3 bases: TGCAGTGCTAGTCGTCCTAGCGGGACTGATGAGCAGTTCTTC.

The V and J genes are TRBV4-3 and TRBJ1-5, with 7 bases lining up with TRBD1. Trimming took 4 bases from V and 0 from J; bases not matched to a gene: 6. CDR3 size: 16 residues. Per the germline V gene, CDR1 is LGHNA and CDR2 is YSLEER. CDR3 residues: CASSPDRILSNQPQHF. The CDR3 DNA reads TGCGCCAGCAGCCCGGACAGGATCCTTAGCAATCAGCCCCAGCATTTT.

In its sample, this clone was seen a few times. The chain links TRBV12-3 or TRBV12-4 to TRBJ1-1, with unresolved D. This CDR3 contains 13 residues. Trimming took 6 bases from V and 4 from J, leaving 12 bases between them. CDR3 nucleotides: TGTGCCAGCAGCCGGGGAGGGCGCACTGAAGCTTTCTTT. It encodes CASSRGGRTEAFF.

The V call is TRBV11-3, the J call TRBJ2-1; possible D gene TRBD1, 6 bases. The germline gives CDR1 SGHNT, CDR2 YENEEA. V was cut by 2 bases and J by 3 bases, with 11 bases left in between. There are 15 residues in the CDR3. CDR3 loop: CASSLSRGDYNEQFF. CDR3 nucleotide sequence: TGTGCCAGCAGCTTATCCAGGGGCGACTACAATGAGCAGTTCTTC.